Listed here are 23 T cell receptor beta chains from one sample, sequenced in a study of blood T cell repertoires in COVID-19. Sequenced by immunoSEQ multiplex PCR; TCRdb stores in-frame clones only, minus some. The table records around 300,000 clones, 90% to 95% of them present only once. The sample consisted of peripheral blood. These TCRs come from a woman aged 30 to 39 with COVID-19, enrolled during active disease.

The chain combines TRBV3-1 (or the pseudogene TRBV3-2) with TRBJ2-7; TRBD1 agrees at 8 bases. V dropped 1 base and J dropped 2; count of bases not matched to a gene: 4. The CDR3 length is 15 residues. CDR1 is LGHDT, CDR2 YNNKEL, per germline (reference sequence). The CDR3 spells CASSQAGQAAYEQYF. The DNA of the CDR3 is TGTGCCAGCAGCCAAGCGGGACAGGCAGCCTACGAGCAGTACTTC.

The chain couples TRBV19 to TRBJ2-3; 7 bases fit TRBD2. This CDR3 spans 14 amino acids. V dropped 3 bases and J dropped 3; count of bases not matched to a gene: 3. Germline V gene sequence: CDR1 LNHDA, CDR2 SQIVND (reference sequence). CDR3 DNA sequence: TGTGCCAGTAGTATGGGGCGGGAGACAGATACGCAGTATTTT. This translates into CASSMGRETDTQYF.

Notes on this clone: The sample contains more than one DNA sequence encoding this CDR3. The chain links TRBV19 to TRBJ2-7; 7 bases fit TRBD1. Trimming at V came to 6 bases and at J to 0 bases, leaving 5 bases not matched to a gene. The CDR3 spans 14 residues. Germline V gene sequence: CDR1 LNHDA, CDR2 SQIVND (reference sequence). CDR3 amino acids: CASSLDRASYEQYF. For the CDR3, the DNA is TGTGCCAGTAGCCTTGACAGGGCCTCCTACGAGCAGTACTTC.

The chain combines TRBV11-2 with TRBJ1-5; 8 positions agree with TRBD1. Trimming took 1 base from V and 1 from J; bases not matched to a gene: 0. From germline, CDR1 is SGHAT and CDR2 FQNNGV. There are 15 residues in the CDR3. Here the CDR3 reads CASSLGTGSNQPQHF. The CDR3 region has the DNA TGTGCCAGCAGCTTAGGGACAGGGAGCAATCAGCCCCAGCATTTT.

The V call is TRBV28, the J call TRBJ1-6; TRBD1 matches 9 bases. Germline assignment: CDR1 MDHEN and CDR2 SYDVKM. The CDR3 covers 15 residues. Unmatched junction bases numbered 5, after V lost 2 bases and J lost 9 bases. The CDR3 loop is CASSLIGQGSSPLHF. For the CDR3, the DNA is TGTGCCAGCAGTTTAATCGGACAGGGGAGTTCACCCCTCCACTTT.

The CDR3 region has the DNA TGCAGTGCCAGTAGACAGGGCGAAGCTTTCTTT. Its protein product is CSASRQGEAFF. This rearrangement joins TRBV20-1 to TRBJ1-1; 7 bases line up with TRBD1. Per germline, CDR1 DFQATT and CDR2 SNEGSKA (reference sequence). Germline trimming cut 6 bases from V and 8 bases from J; bases unmatched to any gene: 6. This CDR3 comprises 11 residues.

The CDR3 DNA reads TGTGCCAGCAGCTTAGCCGGGCAGGGACTAGCGGGAGGAAAGGAGCAGTTCTTC. It codes for CASSLAGQGLAGGKEQFF. The chain links TRBV11-3 to TRBJ2-1; the match to TRBD2 covers 15 bases. The V gene end was trimmed by 1 base and the J gene end by 10 bases; junction bases not matched to a gene: 11. CDR3 length equals 18 residues. Germline lookup yields CDR1 SGHNT and CDR2 YENEEA.

In its sample, this clone was seen once. This chain links TRBV7-8 with TRBJ2-7, with 9 bases that match TRBD1. The CDR3 has 12 amino acids. Per the germline V gene, CDR1 is SGHVS and CDR2 is FQNEAQ. The V gene end was trimmed by 11 bases and the J gene end by 5 bases; junction bases not matched to a gene: 7. The DNA for the CDR3 is TGTGCCGTACACAGGGGGCTGAACGAGCAGTACTTC. It codes for CAVHRGLNEQYF.

The chain carries TRBV7-8 and TRBJ1-4, with a possible D match to TRBD1 (5 bases). There are 17 residues in the CDR3. Per germline, CDR1 SGHVS and CDR2 FQNEAQ. Trimming left V 1 base short and J 8 bases short, with 20 bases between. The CDR3 DNA sequence: TGTGCCAGCAGCTTAGTGGGTAGTCGGGGGATTGAGGAAAAACTGTTTTTT. Translated: CASSLVGSRGIEEKLFF. The complete variable domain, with remaining parts taken from reference TRBV7-8 and TRBJ1-4, reads GAGVSQSPRYKVAKRGQDVALRCDPISGHVSLFWYQQALGQGPEFLTYFQNEAQLDKSGLPSDRFFAERPEGSVSTLKIQRTQQEDSAVYLCASSLVGSRGIEEKLFFGSGTQLSVL.

This clone was found once. The chain carries TRBV18 and TRBJ2-7, with D possibly being TRBD1 (6 bases). Germline V gene data show CDR1 as KGHSH and CDR2 as LQKENI. The CDR3 spans 14 residues. V lost 3 bases and J lost 2, with 11 bases in between. DNA for the CDR3: TGTGCCAGCTCACCTTTGACAGGAGCCTACGAGCAGTACTTC. Amino acid sequence: CASSPLTGAYEQYF.

The rearrangement uses TRBV5-4 and TRBJ2-5, with 7 nucleotides matching TRBD2. CDR1 and CDR2 (germline): SGHNT, YYREEE (reference sequence). The CDR3 has 15 residues. The ends lost 3 bases at V and 0 bases at J; junction bases unmatched: 5. The CDR3 DNA follows: TGTGCCAGCAGCTCCGGGGGGTTGTACCAAGAGACCCAGTACTTC. It yields the protein CASSSGGLYQETQYF.

V is TRBV5-4 and J is TRBJ1-2; D is perhaps TRBD1 (6 bases). Trimming removed 7 bases at V and 6 bases at J, with 16 bases between. Germline V CDR1 and CDR2: SGHNT, YYREEE (reference sequence). The CDR3 is 13 residues long. The CDR3 coding sequence is TGTGCCAGCCCCCGGCCCACAGGGAATGGCTACACCTTC. Translating gives CASPRPTGNGYTF.

A single count supports this clone. The chain uses TRBV7-9 and TRBJ2-1; 8 bases match TRBD1. Germline lookup yields CDR1 SEHNR and CDR2 FQNEAQ (reference sequence). V gave up 0 bases and J gave up 5 bases; unmatched junction bases: 3. There are 15 residues in the CDR3. The CDR3 loop reads CASSLAGQGHNEQFF. CDR3 nucleotides: TGTGCCAGCAGCTTAGCAGGACAGGGCCACAATGAGCAGTTCTTC.

The CDR3 spells CASSADTEAFF. DNA for the CDR3: TGCGCCAGCAGCGCGGACACTGAAGCTTTCTTT. The rearrangement links TRBV5-1 to TRBJ1-1; no reliable D call. CDR1 SGHRS and CDR2 YFSETQ come from the germline V gene. V lost 4 bases to trimming and J lost 3 bases, with 4 bases between them. The CDR3 has 11 residues.

The rearrangement uses TRBV5-1 and TRBJ2-2; D is possibly TRBD1 (6 bases). V was shortened by 3 bases and J by 3 bases, with 9 bases between the two germline ends. This CDR3 spans 14 amino acids. Germline values: CDR1 SGHRS, CDR2 YFSETQ. CDR3 DNA sequence: TGCGCCAGCAGCTCCGGACAGTACACCGGGGAGCTGTTTTTT. It specifies CASSSGQYTGELFF. The full variable domain, with the rest looked up from reference TRBV5-1 and TRBJ2-2, is KAGVTQTPRYLIKTRGQQVTLSCSPISGHRSVSWYQQTPGQGLQFLFEYFSETQRNKGNFPGRFSGRQFSNSRSEMNVSTLELGDSALYLCASSSGQYTGELFFGEGSRLTVL.

The CDR3 here is CSAPGLALYNEQFF. Here the CDR3 DNA reads TGCAGCGCCCCGGGACTAGCGCTTTACAATGAGCAGTTCTTC. The V gene is TRBV29-1, the J gene TRBJ2-1, with 10 positions matching TRBD2. CDR1 and CDR2 from the germline V gene are SQVTM and ANQGSEA. The length of the CDR3 is 14 residues. Trimming cost V 7 bases and J 4 bases; bases outside gene matches: 7.

This clone has only a few counts. This chain links TRBV18 with TRBJ2-7, with D tentatively TRBD1 (5 bases). The germline V gene encodes CDR1 KGHSH and CDR2 LQKENI. This CDR3 comprises 14 residues. The germline V and J ends were trimmed by 6 bases and 0 bases, with 12 bases remaining between them. CDR3 region: CASSSGKTSYEQYF. DNA of the CDR3: TGTGCCAGCTCCTCAGGGAAGACCTCCTACGAGCAGTACTTC.

The rearrangement uses TRBV29-1 and TRBJ1-1; 8 bases fit TRBD1. Germline V gene data show CDR1 as SQVTM and CDR2 as ANQGSEA. The CDR3 runs to 12 residues. V trimming: 7 bases; J trimming: 11 bases; junction bases outside the gene matches: 12. The CDR3: CSGIAGGADAFF. CDR3 in DNA: TGCAGCGGTATAGCAGGGGGCGCAGACGCTTTCTTT.

The sample holds one count of this clone. This chain links TRBV7-9 with TRBJ2-2, with 11 nucleotides matching TRBD2. This CDR3 has 16 amino acids. Looked up from germline, CDR1 is SEHNR and CDR2 is FQNEAQ (reference sequence). Losses at the gene ends were 3 bases for V and 5 bases for J; bases not matched to a gene: 5. The CDR3: CASSFTSGSGTGELFF. The CDR3 DNA reads as TGTGCCAGCAGCTTTACTAGCGGGAGCGGGACCGGGGAGCTGTTTTTT.

This chain connects TRBV4-2 to TRBJ2-3, with D possibly TRBD2 on 6 matching bases. Between the trimmed V and J ends, which lost 0 bases and 0 bases, there was a span of 19 bases. The germline V gene has CDR1 LGHNA and CDR2 YNFKEQ. The CDR3 contains 19 residues. CDR3 protein: CASSQDTSFQSPSTDTQYF. The CDR3 DNA is TGTGCCAGCAGCCAAGATACTAGCTTCCAGAGTCCTAGCACAGATACGCAGTATTTT.

The CDR3 coding sequence is TGTGCCAGCTCACCGGGACACCTTAGCAATCAGCCCCAGCATTTT. Protein product: CASSPGHLSNQPQHF. This chain joins TRBV18 and TRBJ1-5; D might be TRBD1 (6 bases). Between the trimmed V and J ends, which lost 3 bases and 0 bases, there was a span of 9 bases. This CDR3 is built from 15 residues. Germline lookup yields CDR1 KGHSH and CDR2 LQKENI.

The rearrangement uses TRBV27 and TRBJ2-3; D possibly corresponds to TRBD2 (7 bases). Germline lookup yields CDR1 MNHEY and CDR2 SMNVEV (reference sequence). V lost 7 bases, J lost 2 bases, and 13 bases lay in between. CDR3 size: 14 residues. The CDR3: CASTRGANTDTQYF. The CDR3 coding sequence is TGTGCCAGCACCCGGGGGGCGAACACAGATACGCAGTATTTT.

The chain employs TRBV27 and TRBJ2-6, with 9 bases fitting TRBD1. The CDR3 extends over 18 amino acids. V was pared by 5 bases and J by 4 bases, with 12 bases of the junction left unmatched. The germline gives CDR1 MNHEY, CDR2 SMNVEV (reference sequence). Here the CDR3 DNA reads TGTGCCAGCAGTCGAGGCCGGGACAGGGTCCCCGGGGCCAACGTCCTGACTTTC. Translated, it gives CASSRGRDRVPGANVLTF.